Listed below are T cell receptor beta chains from one sample, sequenced in a study of blood T cell repertoires in COVID-19. Sequencing used immunoSEQ multiplex PCR; TCRdb keeps in-frame clones, though not all of them. The sample has approximately 440,000 clones; approximately 89% are singletons. The sequencing input was peripheral blood. The receptors shown here come from a woman in her forties or fifties with COVID-19, enrolled during active disease. CDR3s include the opening cysteine and the closing phenylalanine or tryptophan. D genes are given only for firm matches. Clone size is shown for a subset of rows, as once, few, many or a class of expanded clone.

>TRBJ1-1|NA|TRBD1|TRBV7-9|14
CASSAQQGATEAFF
TGTGCCAGCAGCGCCCAACAGGGGGCAACTGAAGCTTTCTTT
>TRBJ1-6|NA|TRBD1|TRBV2|15
CASKDRDRPLGSLHF
TGTGCCAGCAAGGATCGGGACAGGCCGTTGGGGTCCCTCCACTTT
>TRBJ1-2|NA|TRBD1|TRBV13|14
CASSLPTGGYRYTF
TGTGCCAGCAGCCTCCCGACAGGGGGCTACCGCTACACCTTC
>TRBJ1-1|few|TRBD1|TRBV30|13
CAWLGQVTTEAFF
TGTGCCTGGCTGGGACAGGTTACCACTGAAGCTTTCTTT
>TRBJ1-5|NA|TRBD1|TRBV30|13
CAWSRQGDQPQHF
TGTGCCTGGAGTCGACAGGGGGATCAGCCCCAGCATTTT
>TRBJ1-3|NA|NA|TRBV5-6|13
CASTPGSGNTIYF
TGTGCCAGCACCCCAGGATCGGGAAACACCATATATTTT
>TRBJ2-7|NA|NA|TRBV28|15
CASSDTGSLSYEQYF
TGTGCCAGCAGTGATACAGGGTCTCTCTCCTACGAGCAGTACTTC
>TRBJ1-4|NA|TRBD1|TRBV9|14
CASSVQGGSGKLFF
TGTGCCAGCAGCGTACAGGGGGGATCTGGAAAACTGTTTTTT
>TRBJ2-7|NA|NA|TRBV21-1|15
CASIPADQGAYEQYF
TGTGCCAGCATCCCGGCGGACCAGGGGGCTTACGAGCAGTACTTC
>TRBJ1-2|NA|TRBD1|TRBV29-1|14
CSVVSGGWDYGYTF
TGCAGCGTTGTGTCAGGGGGATGGGACTATGGCTACACCTTC
>TRBJ2-5|NA|TRBD2|TRBV5-1|16
CASSFTSRGDQETQYF
TGCGCCAGCAGCTTCACCTCGCGGGGGGATCAAGAGACCCAGTACTTC
>TRBJ2-7|NA|NA|TRBV4-1|14
CASSHPAVRYEQYF
TGCGCCAGCAGTCACCCCGCAGTCAGGTACGAGCAGTACTTC
>TRBJ2-2|NA|NA|TRBV28|16
CASSLFFGGNTGELFF
TGTGCCAGCAGTTTATTTTTCGGGGGGAACACCGGGGAGCTGTTTTTT
>TRBJ2-5|NA|TRBD1|TRBV2|14
CASRDGQGRETQYF
TGTGCCAGCAGAGACGGACAGGGGAGAGAGACCCAGTACTTC
>TRBJ1-5|NA|TRBD1|TRBV18|15
CASSQGQGGDQPQHF
TGTGCCAGCTCCCAAGGACAGGGAGGAGATCAGCCCCAGCATTTT
>TRBJ2-1|NA|NA|TRBV5-1|16
CASSVTPGLTYNEQFF
TGCGCCAGCAGCGTTACTCCGGGACTCACTTACAATGAGCAGTTCTTC
>TRBJ2-3|NA|NA|TRBV19|13
CASSIRGTDTQYF
TGTGCCAGTAGTATACGCGGTACAGATACGCAGTATTTT
>TRBJ2-1|NA|NA|TRBV11-2|17
CASRPASQGWGLNEQFF
TGTGCCAGCAGGCCAGCGTCCCAGGGCTGGGGTTTGAATGAGCAGTTCTTC
>TRBJ1-1|few|TRBD1|TRBV19|15
CASSISDREGTEAFF
TGTGCCAGTAGTATATCGGACAGGGAAGGCACTGAAGCTTTCTTT
>TRBJ2-7|NA|TRBD2|TRBV12-3/TRBV12-4|12
CASTPGGHEQYF
TGTGCCAGCACCCCGGGAGGGCACGAGCAGTACTTC
>TRBJ1-1|NA|TRBD1|TRBV2|15
CASSELGAGGTEAFF
TGTGCCAGCAGTGAATTAGGGGCAGGGGGAACTGAAGCTTTCTTT
>TRBJ2-7|NA|TRBD1|TRBV30|13
CAWSSQGPGKQYF
TGTGCCTGGTCTTCACAGGGGCCGGGCAAGCAGTACTTC
>TRBJ2-1|NA|NA|TRBV11-3|13
CASSGGRYNEQFF
TGTGCCAGCAGTGGGGGCCGGTACAATGAGCAGTTCTTC
>TRBJ1-4|NA|NA|TRBV30|13
CAWSGGMGEKLFF
TGTGCCTGGAGTGGAGGGATGGGTGAAAAACTGTTTTTT
>TRBJ2-7|NA|TRBD2|TRBV6-6|15
CASSYAPSGEDEQYF
TGTGCCAGCAGTTACGCCCCTAGCGGGGAGGACGAGCAGTACTTC
>TRBJ1-2|NA|NA|TRBV7-9|14
CASSLSSARDGYTF
TGTGCCAGCAGCTTATCTTCGGCACGGGATGGCTACACCTTC
>TRBJ2-2|NA|TRBD1|TRBV6-6|16
CASSYPDRGDTGELFF
TGTGCCAGCAGTTACCCAGACAGGGGGGACACCGGGGAGCTGTTTTTT
>TRBJ1-1|NA|TRBD1|TRBV6-5|14
CASSLQGVDTEAFF
TGTGCCAGCAGCCTACAGGGGGTGGACACTGAAGCTTTCTTT
>TRBJ1-1|NA|TRBD1|TRBV27|14
CASRRGQGITEAFF
TGTGCCAGCAGGCGGGGACAGGGGATCACTGAAGCTTTCTTT
>TRBJ2-1|NA|TRBD1|TRBV10-1|15
CASSESGGALNEQFF
TGCGCCAGCAGTGAGTCAGGGGGCGCGTTGAATGAGCAGTTCTTC
>TRBJ1-6|few|NA|TRBV30|13
CAWSVSGVSPLHF
TGTGCCTGGAGTGTGTCAGGGGTCTCACCCCTCCACTTT
>TRBJ1-1|NA|NA|TRBV30|14
CASPLGPGGTEAFF
TGTGCCTCACCCCTTGGACCCGGGGGGACTGAAGCTTTCTTT
>TRBJ2-1|NA|NA|TRBV11-2|15
CASSLGGGAYNEQFF
TGTGCCAGCAGCTTAGGGGGCGGGGCCTACAATGAGCAGTTCTTC
>TRBJ2-7|NA|NA|TRBV7-8|18
CASSEGSGTARGLYEQYF
TGTGCCAGCAGCGAAGGGTCGGGGACGGCCAGGGGCCTCTACGAGCAGTACTTC
>TRBJ2-7|NA|TRBD2|TRBV2|15
CASSETGGGAYEQYF
TGTGCCAGCAGTGAAACCGGCGGGGGGGCCTACGAGCAGTACTTC
>TRBJ1-1|NA|TRBD1|TRBV15|16
CATSPSLQGKNTEAFF
TGTGCCACCAGCCCTAGTCTACAGGGGAAGAACACTGAAGCTTTCTTT
>TRBJ1-5|NA|NA|TRBV9|16
CASSPQSGLSNQPQHF
TGTGCCAGCAGCCCACAATCAGGGTTGTCCAATCAGCCCCAGCATTTT
>TRBJ2-1|NA|TRBD2|TRBV5-1|15
CASSQLAGGGNEQFF
TGCGCCAGCAGCCAACTAGCGGGGGGTGGCAATGAGCAGTTCTTC
>TRBJ2-1|NA|TRBD1|TRBV7-7|13
CASSLDRGNEQFF
TGTGCCAGCAGCCTGGACAGGGGCAATGAGCAGTTCTTC
>TRBJ2-5|NA|NA|TRBV6-5|14
CASTLGWSSETQYF
TGTGCCAGCACCCTCGGATGGAGTTCGGAGACCCAGTACTTC
>TRBJ1-2|NA|NA|TRBV6-1|14
CASSDRPSNYGYTF
TGTGCCAGCAGTGACAGGCCCTCTAACTATGGCTACACCTTC